This is a list of T cell receptor beta chains from one sample in a study of cytomegalovirus exposure and HLA in healthy donors. Repertoires were generated with immunoSEQ multiplex PCR, while TCRdb's copy carries only in-frame clones and drops some. Its table records 25,000 to 30,000 clones. The specimen sequenced was PBMCs. The receptor set was obtained from a man in his thirties or forties in good health and CMV-seronegative. Both conserved end residues are part of each CDR3. D genes are given only for firm matches.

v_gene: TRBV6-5
d_gene: TRBD1
j_gene: TRBJ1-4
CDR3aa: CASSYYRGLEEKLFF
CDR3nt: TGTGCCAGCAGTTACTACAGGGGGCTTGAAGAAAAACTGTTTTTT

v_gene: TRBV7-9
d_gene: -
j_gene: TRBJ1-2
CDR3aa: CASSSNPQGLAGYTF
CDR3nt: TGTGCCAGCAGCTCGAACCCACAGGGTTTGGCTGGCTACACCTTC

v_gene: TRBV30
d_gene: -
j_gene: TRBJ1-1
CDR3aa: CAWSPGNTEAFF
CDR3nt: TGTGCCTGGAGTCCCGGGAACACTGAAGCTTTCTTT

v_gene: TRBV10-3
d_gene: -
j_gene: TRBJ1-2
CDR3aa: CATRSGANYGYTF
CDR3nt: TGTGCCACCAGGTCGGGGGCTAACTATGGCTACACCTTC

v_gene: TRBV6-5
d_gene: TRBD1
j_gene: TRBJ1-4
CDR3aa: CASSYSTGGSEKLFF
CDR3nt: TGTGCCAGCAGTTACTCGACAGGGGGAAGTGAAAAACTGTTTTTT

v_gene: TRBV19
d_gene: -
j_gene: TRBJ1-2
CDR3aa: CASSTILTGLYGYTF
CDR3nt: TGTGCCAGTAGTACCATATTGACAGGTTTATATGGCTACACCTTC

v_gene: TRBV7-2
d_gene: -
j_gene: TRBJ1-2
CDR3aa: CASSLEARGVYGYTF
CDR3nt: TGTGCCAGCAGCTTAGAGGCCAGGGGCGTCTATGGCTACACCTTC

v_gene: TRBV19
d_gene: -
j_gene: TRBJ1-1
CDR3aa: CASLRDDIRGSEAFF
CDR3nt: TGTGCCAGTCTACGGGACGACATCAGGGGAAGTGAAGCTTTCTTT

v_gene: TRBV7-8
d_gene: -
j_gene: TRBJ2-7
CDR3aa: CATHSLPVEQYF
CDR3nt: TGTGCCACACATAGCCTACCCGTCGAGCAGTACTTC

v_gene: TRBV5-1
d_gene: -
j_gene: TRBJ2-5
CDR3aa: CASSPQETQYF
CDR3nt: TGCGCCAGCAGCCCTCAAGAGACCCAGTACTTC

v_gene: TRBV7-9
d_gene: -
j_gene: TRBJ2-3
CDR3aa: CASSFIGPDTQYF
CDR3nt: TGTGCCAGCAGCTTCATTGGGCCGGATACGCAGTATTTT

v_gene: TRBV11-3
d_gene: -
j_gene: TRBJ1-1
CDR3aa: CASSLAAGDTEAFF
CDR3nt: TGTGCCAGCAGCTTAGCTGCAGGGGATACTGAAGCTTTCTTT

v_gene: TRBV29-1
d_gene: -
j_gene: TRBJ1-1
CDR3aa: CSVVRVGTEAFF
CDR3nt: TGCAGCGTTGTGAGGGTAGGGACTGAAGCTTTCTTT

v_gene: TRBV21-1
d_gene: -
j_gene: TRBJ2-2
CDR3aa: CASSYGLVNTGELFF
CDR3nt: TGTGCCAGCAGCTACGGACTAGTGAACACCGGGGAGCTGTTTTTT

v_gene: TRBV7-2
d_gene: -
j_gene: TRBJ2-1
CDR3aa: CAVAETYNEQFF
CDR3nt: TGTGCCGTCGCGGAAACCTACAATGAGCAGTTCTTC

v_gene: TRBV19
d_gene: TRBD1
j_gene: TRBJ2-1
CDR3aa: CASSRAGTGDNEQFF
CDR3nt: TGTGCCAGTAGCCGAGCCGGGACAGGGGACAATGAGCAGTTCTTC

v_gene: TRBV7-9
d_gene: -
j_gene: TRBJ2-6
CDR3aa: CASSMRQYSGANVLTF
CDR3nt: TGTGCCAGCAGCATGAGACAGTACTCTGGGGCCAACGTCCTGACTTTC

v_gene: TRBV2
d_gene: -
j_gene: TRBJ1-1
CDR3aa: CASSDTRQITEAFF
CDR3nt: TGTGCCAGCAGTGACACCAGACAAATCACTGAAGCTTTCTTT

v_gene: TRBV10-3
d_gene: TRBD1
j_gene: TRBJ1-1
CDR3aa: CAISGQGMMNTEAFF
CDR3nt: TGTGCCATCAGTGGACAGGGCATGATGAACACTGAAGCTTTCTTT

v_gene: TRBV6-6
d_gene: TRBD1
j_gene: TRBJ1-1
CDR3aa: CASSYSKGAGNTEAFF
CDR3nt: TGTGCCAGCAGTTACTCAAAGGGGGCGGGGAACACTGAAGCTTTCTTT

v_gene: TRBV5-6
d_gene: TRBD1
j_gene: TRBJ1-1
CDR3aa: CASSWTGHTEAFF
CDR3nt: TGTGCCAGCAGCTGGACAGGGCACACTGAAGCTTTCTTT

v_gene: TRBV7-2
d_gene: -
j_gene: TRBJ2-1
CDR3aa: CASSLAGASGFF
CDR3nt: TGTGCCAGCAGCTTAGCGGGGGCTTCCGGGTTCTTC

v_gene: TRBV18
d_gene: TRBD1
j_gene: TRBJ2-2
CDR3aa: CASSPPDRANTGELFF
CDR3nt: TGTGCCAGCTCACCACCTGACAGGGCGAACACCGGGGAGCTGTTTTTT

v_gene: TRBV4-2
d_gene: TRBD1
j_gene: TRBJ2-1
CDR3aa: CASSPRDRGLQRFYNEQFF
CDR3nt: TGTGCCAGCAGCCCCCGGGACAGGGGACTCCAAAGATTCTACAATGAGCAGTTCTTC

v_gene: TRBV5-4
d_gene: TRBD1
j_gene: TRBJ1-3
CDR3aa: CASSFDRGYRNTIYF
CDR3nt: TGTGCCAGCAGCTTTGACAGGGGCTATCGAAACACCATATATTTT

v_gene: TRBV18
d_gene: -
j_gene: TRBJ2-5
CDR3aa: CASSQQEQETQYF
CDR3nt: TGTGCCAGCTCACAACAGGAACAAGAGACCCAGTACTTC

v_gene: TRBV28
d_gene: -
j_gene: TRBJ1-2
CDR3aa: CASTPGQSERTF
CDR3nt: TGTGCCAGCACCCCAGGACAGTCGGAAAGGACCTTC

v_gene: TRBV27
d_gene: -
j_gene: TRBJ2-7
CDR3aa: CASSKLGTPSYEQYF
CDR3nt: TGTGCCAGCAGCAAACTCGGGACACCTTCCTACGAGCAGTACTTC

v_gene: TRBV9
d_gene: TRBD1
j_gene: TRBJ1-5
CDR3aa: CASTSGQGQDQPQHF
CDR3nt: TGTGCCAGCACGTCAGGACAGGGTCAGGATCAGCCCCAGCATTTT

v_gene: TRBV5-1
d_gene: TRBD2
j_gene: TRBJ2-1
CDR3aa: CASSFQTSGIYNEQFF
CDR3nt: TGCGCCAGCAGCTTTCAGACTAGCGGAATCTACAATGAGCAGTTCTTC